These T cell receptor beta chains were read from a single sample in a study of blood T cell repertoires in COVID-19. Measured with immunoSEQ multiplex PCR; TCRdb has only the in-frame clones, and not every one. Among fewer than 200,000 clones listed, just over 85% were seen once. The source material was peripheral blood. All receptors come from a man over 45 with active or convalescent COVID-19. The CDR3 runs from the conserved cysteine through the conserved F or W. Each record gives: clone size, V gene, CDR3 length, D gene, J gene, CDR3 DNA, CDR3 protein. D genes are given only for firm matches. Size is stated for part of the rows, as once, few or many counts, or as a class when the clone is expanded.

size: -; V: TRBV5-1; length: 14; D: -; J: TRBJ1-4; DNA: TGCGCCAGCAGCTTGGCCACGGTTGGTGAAAAACTGTTTTTT; CDR3: CASSLATVGEKLFF
size: -; V: TRBV2; length: 11; D: -; J: TRBJ1-2; DNA: TGTGCCAGCAGTGAAGCGCGGGGACACACCTTC; CDR3: CASSEARGHTF
size: -; V: TRBV15; length: 15; D: TRBD1; J: TRBJ2-7; DNA: TGTGCCACCAGCAGAGCCGGGACAGGGACCTACGAGCAGTACTTC; CDR3: CATSRAGTGTYEQYF
size: -; V: TRBV12-3/TRBV12-4; length: 13; D: -; J: TRBJ1-6; DNA: TGTGCCAGCAGTTCAGGGGCATATTCACCCCTCCACTTT; CDR3: CASSSGAYSPLHF
size: -; V: TRBV5-4; length: 16; D: -; J: TRBJ1-2; DNA: TGTGCCAGCAGCTTGGACAACGATCAGAGGGCCTATGGCTACACCTTC; CDR3: CASSLDNDQRAYGYTF
size: -; V: TRBV7-2; length: 15; D: TRBD1; J: TRBJ1-2; DNA: TGTGCCAGCAGCCCCGCCGGGACAGGTATCTATGGCTACACCTTC; CDR3: CASSPAGTGIYGYTF
size: few; V: TRBV7-7; length: 13; D: -; J: TRBJ1-1; DNA: TGTGCCAGCAGCTCAGGGGTTGGCACTGAAGCTTTCTTT; CDR3: CASSSGVGTEAFF
size: -; V: TRBV18; length: 17; D: TRBD1; J: TRBJ2-1; DNA: TGTGCCAGCTCACCCCCCGTCCAAAGGACAGGGTGGAATGAGCAGTTCTTC; CDR3: CASSPPVQRTGWNEQFF
size: -; V: TRBV7-2; length: 16; D: TRBD1; J: TRBJ2-1; DNA: TGTGCCAGCAGCTTAGCGGGGGACAGCTCCTACAATGAGCAGTTCTTC; CDR3: CASSLAGDSSYNEQFF
size: -; V: TRBV6-1; length: 14; D: -; J: TRBJ1-3; DNA: TGTGCCAGCAGTGAAAGCGTAGGAGGAAACACCATATATTTT; CDR3: CASSESVGGNTIYF
size: -; V: TRBV23-1; length: 12; D: -; J: TRBJ1-5; DNA: TGCGCCAGCAGTCTCCTTCTGCAGCCCCAGCATTTT; CDR3: CASSLLLQPQHF
size: -; V: TRBV4-3; length: 14; D: -; J: TRBJ1-1; DNA: TGCGCCAGCAGCCAAAGGGGCCCGAACACTGAAGCTTTCTTT; CDR3: CASSQRGPNTEAFF
size: -; V: TRBV11-2; length: 18; D: TRBD1; J: TRBJ1-6; DNA: TGTGCCAGCAGCGGTGACAGGGGCCTAACTATATATAATTCACCCCTCCACTTT; CDR3: CASSGDRGLTIYNSPLHF
size: -; V: TRBV4-1; length: 13; D: -; J: TRBJ2-5; DNA: TGCGCCAGCAGCCGAGGAGGGGCGGAGACCCAGTACTTC; CDR3: CASSRGGAETQYF
size: -; V: TRBV27; length: 15; D: TRBD1; J: TRBJ2-7; DNA: TGTGCCAGCAGCCTTCTGGGGACAGGGTCCTACGAGCAGTACTTC; CDR3: CASSLLGTGSYEQYF
size: -; V: TRBV18; length: 12; D: -; J: TRBJ1-1; DNA: TGTGCCAGCTCTCCCCGTGTATCTGAAGCTTTCTTT; CDR3: CASSPRVSEAFF
size: few; V: TRBV28; length: 16; D: TRBD1; J: TRBJ1-1; DNA: TGTGCCAGCAGTCCCGGGACAGGGAACATGAACACTGAAGCTTTCTTT; CDR3: CASSPGTGNMNTEAFF
size: -; V: TRBV5-5; length: 15; D: TRBD1; J: TRBJ2-1; DNA: TGTGCCAGCAGCTTGCTTCAGGGGGTGCCGGTGGAGCAGTTCTTC; CDR3: CASSLLQGVPVEQFF
size: -; V: TRBV5-6; length: 14; D: -; J: TRBJ2-7; DNA: TGTGCCAGCAGCTTGATTCACAGGGTTTACGAGCAGTACTTC; CDR3: CASSLIHRVYEQYF
size: once; V: TRBV5-1; length: 13; D: -; J: TRBJ1-4; DNA: TGCGCCAGCAGCCGAGATTCTAATGAAAAACTGTTTTTT; CDR3: CASSRDSNEKLFF
size: -; V: TRBV19; length: 15; D: TRBD1; J: TRBJ2-4; DNA: TGTGCCAGTAGTGGACAGGGTGTAGCCAAAAACATTCAGTACTTC; CDR3: CASSGQGVAKNIQYF
size: -; V: TRBV3-1/TRBV3-2; length: 14; D: -; J: TRBJ1-5; DNA: TGTGCCAGCAGCCAAACAGGGAGAAATCAGCCCCAGCATTTT; CDR3: CASSQTGRNQPQHF
size: -; V: TRBV6-5; length: 15; D: -; J: TRBJ2-6; DNA: TGTGCCAGCACTCCAGATGTCTCTGGGGCCAACGTCCTGACTTTC; CDR3: CASTPDVSGANVLTF
size: -; V: TRBV2; length: 15; D: TRBD1; J: TRBJ1-6; DNA: TGTGCCAGCAGTGACGACAGGGGGAGAAATTCACCCCTCCACTTT; CDR3: CASSDDRGRNSPLHF
size: -; V: TRBV6-6; length: 16; D: TRBD2; J: TRBJ2-7; DNA: TGTGCCAGCAGTTACCCCCTAGCGGGAGGCTCCTACGAGCAGTACTTC; CDR3: CASSYPLAGGSYEQYF
size: -; V: TRBV29-1; length: 13; D: -; J: TRBJ1-6; DNA: TGCAGCGCGCAACAGGGAACCAATTCACCCCTCCACTTT; CDR3: CSAQQGTNSPLHF
size: once; V: TRBV28; length: 14; D: -; J: TRBJ2-7; DNA: TGTGCCAGCAGTGGGGCCACTGTTTCCTACGAGCAGTACTTC; CDR3: CASSGATVSYEQYF
size: -; V: TRBV28; length: 13; D: TRBD1; J: TRBJ1-1; DNA: TGTGCCAGCAGCACGGGACAGGGTGGGAGGGCTTTCTTT; CDR3: CASSTGQGGRAFF
size: -; V: TRBV18; length: 17; D: -; J: TRBJ2-1; DNA: TGTGCCAGCTCACCACCCGGCGCGGGGAGCTCCTACAATGAGCAGTTCTTC; CDR3: CASSPPGAGSSYNEQFF
size: -; V: TRBV7-9; length: 14; D: -; J: TRBJ2-7; DNA: TGTGCCAGCAGCTACCAGGGACTCTCCTACGAGCAGTACTTC; CDR3: CASSYQGLSYEQYF
size: -; V: TRBV29-1; length: 14; D: -; J: TRBJ1-2; DNA: TGCAGCGCCAGCCAGGCGTCGGGGGGCGGAATCCTTTACTTC; CDR3: CSASQASGGGILYF
size: -; V: TRBV25-1; length: 15; D: -; J: TRBJ2-1; DNA: TGTGCCAGCAGTGACCCAGGGCCCTCCTACAATGAGCAGTTCTTC; CDR3: CASSDPGPSYNEQFF
size: -; V: TRBV27; length: 15; D: TRBD1; J: TRBJ2-4; DNA: TGTGCCAGCAGTTCCCCGGGACAGGGGGATAACATTCAGTACTTC; CDR3: CASSSPGQGDNIQYF
size: -; V: TRBV7-5; length: 14; D: -; J: TRBJ2-1; DNA: TGTGTCAGAAGCTCCGTAGCGGGGGGCCATGAGCAGTTCTTC; CDR3: CVRSSVAGGHEQFF
size: -; V: TRBV6-4; length: 15; D: -; J: TRBJ2-2; DNA: TGTGCCAGCAGAGAATCAGGGGTGGACACCGGGGAGCTGTTTTTT; CDR3: CASRESGVDTGELFF
size: -; V: TRBV6-5; length: 15; D: -; J: TRBJ1-3; DNA: TGTGCCAGCAGGACAGAGGGACTCTCTGGAAACACCATATATTTT; CDR3: CASRTEGLSGNTIYF
size: -; V: TRBV7-5; length: 15; D: -; J: TRBJ1-5; DNA: TGTGTCAGAAGGCCGGGAGAGAGGAGCAATCAGCCCCAGCATTTT; CDR3: CVRRPGERSNQPQHF
size: -; V: TRBV12-3/TRBV12-4; length: 13; D: -; J: TRBJ2-3; DNA: TGTGCCAGCTCGGGAGAAGGCACAGATACGCAGTATTTT; CDR3: CASSGEGTDTQYF
size: -; V: TRBV10-3; length: 13; D: -; J: TRBJ2-2; DNA: TGTGCCACAGAAAAGCGAGACACCGGGGAGCTGTTTTTT; CDR3: CATEKRDTGELFF
size: -; V: TRBV18; length: 15; D: -; J: TRBJ1-2; DNA: TGTGCCAGCTCACCACGGCGGGGCAGTTTTGATGGCTACACCTTC; CDR3: CASSPRRGSFDGYTF
size: -; V: TRBV5-4; length: 13; D: -; J: TRBJ2-7; DNA: TGTGCCAGCGGACGGCAGGGGACGTACGAGCAGTACTTC; CDR3: CASGRQGTYEQYF
size: once; V: TRBV7-2; length: 14; D: TRBD1; J: TRBJ2-3; DNA: TGTGCCAGCAGCACCCACAGGGGGCCAGATACGCAGTATTTT; CDR3: CASSTHRGPDTQYF
size: -; V: TRBV5-1; length: 14; D: TRBD2; J: TRBJ2-1; DNA: TGCGCCAGCCGTCAGACTAGCGGGATCGAGGAGCAGTTCTTC; CDR3: CASRQTSGIEEQFF
size: -; V: TRBV6-1; length: 16; D: TRBD1; J: TRBJ1-6; DNA: TGTGCCAGCAGGGAACAGGGGAGCTCCTATAATTCACCCCTCCACTTT; CDR3: CASREQGSSYNSPLHF
size: -; V: TRBV5-1; length: 15; D: TRBD2; J: TRBJ2-7; DNA: TGCGCCAGCAGCTTGGGCGGGGGGGCCAGGTACGAGCAGTACTTC; CDR3: CASSLGGGARYEQYF
size: -; V: TRBV12-3/TRBV12-4; length: 13; D: TRBD2; J: TRBJ2-1; DNA: TGTGCCAGCAGGAGCGGGGGTCGGAATGAGCAGTTCTTC; CDR3: CASRSGGRNEQFF
size: -; V: TRBV6-5; length: 14; D: TRBD1; J: TRBJ2-3; DNA: TGTGCCAGCATCCAGGGACAGGAGGGAGATACGCAGTATTTT; CDR3: CASIQGQEGDTQYF
size: -; V: TRBV5-1; length: 14; D: TRBD1; J: TRBJ1-6; DNA: TGCGCCAGCAGATCAGCACAGGGGGGTTCACCCCTCCACTTT; CDR3: CASRSAQGGSPLHF
size: -; V: TRBV11-2; length: 16; D: TRBD2; J: TRBJ2-7; DNA: TGTGCCAGCAGCCCCGGGGTCCAGCGGGAGTCCGGCGAGCAGTACTTC; CDR3: CASSPGVQRESGEQYF
size: -; V: TRBV11-2; length: 15; D: TRBD2; J: TRBJ2-1; DNA: TGTGCCAGCAGCTTAGGGACTAGCTGGGGTATTGAGCAGTTCTTC; CDR3: CASSLGTSWGIEQFF
size: -; V: TRBV19; length: 14; D: TRBD1; J: TRBJ1-5; DNA: TGTGCCAGTATCCCAGGGGGTTACAATCAGCCCCAGCATTTT; CDR3: CASIPGGYNQPQHF
size: -; V: TRBV2; length: 14; D: -; J: TRBJ1-2; DNA: TGTGCCAGCAGTGCTTTGGGTCTAGAAGATGGCTACACCTTC; CDR3: CASSALGLEDGYTF
size: -; V: TRBV7-2; length: 13; D: -; J: TRBJ1-2; DNA: TGTGCCAGCAGCTTATGGACAGAGGATGGCTACACCTTC; CDR3: CASSLWTEDGYTF
size: -; V: TRBV5-1; length: 11; D: -; J: TRBJ1-1; DNA: TGCGCCAGCAGGATACAGGGTGAAGCTTTCTTT; CDR3: CASRIQGEAFF